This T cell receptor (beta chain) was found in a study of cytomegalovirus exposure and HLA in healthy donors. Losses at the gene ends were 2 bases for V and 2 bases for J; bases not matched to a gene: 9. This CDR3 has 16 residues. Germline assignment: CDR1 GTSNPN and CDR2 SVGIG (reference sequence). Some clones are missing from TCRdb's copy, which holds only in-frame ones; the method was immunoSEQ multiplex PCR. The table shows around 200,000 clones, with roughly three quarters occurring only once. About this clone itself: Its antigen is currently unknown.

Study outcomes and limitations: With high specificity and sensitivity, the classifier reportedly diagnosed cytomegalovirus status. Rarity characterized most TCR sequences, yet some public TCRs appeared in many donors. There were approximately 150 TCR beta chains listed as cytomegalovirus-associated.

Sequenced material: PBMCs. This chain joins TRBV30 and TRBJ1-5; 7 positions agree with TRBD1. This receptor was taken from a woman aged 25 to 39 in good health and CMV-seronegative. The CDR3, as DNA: TGTGCCTGGAGTCCTGCGACAGGGTGGGGCAATCAGCCCCAGCATTTT. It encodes CAWSPATGWGNQPQHF.